One sample yielded the 13 T cell receptor beta chains listed below, sequenced in a study of response to subunit inactivated influenza vaccine. One entry per CDR3 protein, called by TCRdb with MiXCR from the RT-PCR reads. The sample has some 800,000 distinct CDR3 sequences, around 21% seen once. Specimen: PBMCs from blood, collected 4 to 6 days after vaccination. These receptors were obtained from a man aged 45-65 years who received an inactivated influenza vaccine.

The table lists this clonotype with many counts. This chain uses TRBV20-1 with TRBJ2-5; D uncertain. Germline V CDR1 and CDR2: DFQATT, SNEGSKA (reference sequence). V was shortened by 7 bases and J by 2 bases, with 20 bases between the two germline ends. CDR3 length: 15 amino acids. CDR3 sequence: CSVPPGYGVQETQYF. CDR3 DNA: TGCAGTGTACCCCCCGGATACGGCGTTCAAGAGACCCAGTACTTC.

This chain uses TRBV10-3 with TRBJ2-7; D is unresolved. The CDR3 has 12 residues. Germline assignment: CDR1 ENHRY and CDR2 SYGVKD. V was pared by 11 bases and J by 1 base, with 12 bases between. Written as DNA, the CDR3 is TGTGCCTACCCCAAGAGGTCCTACGAGCAGTACTTC. Its protein is CAYPKRSYEQYF.

The chain links TRBV20-1 to TRBJ2-7, with 9 nucleotides matching TRBD2. The trim removed 6 bases at V and 3 bases at J, leaving 9 bases unmatched. This CDR3 has 14 residues. The V gene's germline CDR1 is DFQATT and CDR2 SNEGSKA (reference sequence). CDR3 loop: CSARSAGGVYEQYF. DNA of the CDR3: TGCAGTGCCCGATCAGCGGGAGGCGTCTACGAGCAGTACTTC.

The CDR3 here is CASSPRRDLTEQYF. The DNA of the CDR3 is TGTGCCAGCAGCCCCCGGAGGGACCTAACCGAGCAGTACTTC. The chain combines TRBV6-1 with TRBJ2-7, with D possibly matching TRBD2 (6 bases). Per the germline V gene, CDR1 is MNHNS and CDR2 is SASEGT. The CDR3 spans 14 residues. Trimming removed 6 bases from V and 6 bases from J, with 18 bases in between.

The chain is built from TRBV29-1 and TRBJ2-3; 7 bases map to TRBD2. The CDR3 covers 16 residues. The ends lost 6 bases at V and 6 bases at J; junction bases unmatched: 18. Germline assignment: CDR1 SQVTM and CDR2 ANQGSEA. The CDR3 protein is CSVSGLVGGLSDTQYF. As DNA, the CDR3 is TGCAGCGTCTCCGGACTAGTGGGCGGGTTATCGGATACGCAGTATTTT.

This chain uses TRBV4-3 with TRBJ2-3, with D unclear. The CDR3 loop spans 14 amino acids. The V end was cut by 0 bases, the J end by 11 bases, with 15 bases between. CDR1 and CDR2 (germline): LGHNA, YSLEER. This chain's CDR3 is CASSQDLFPPKQYF. For the CDR3, the DNA is TGCGCCAGCAGCCAAGATCTTTTCCCCCCCAAGCAGTATTTT.

This clonotype has only a few counts. This chain links TRBV20-1 with TRBJ2-7; D unresolved. Germline loops: CDR1 DFQATT, CDR2 SNEGSKA (reference sequence). V lost 3 bases, J lost 5 bases, and 17 bases lay in between. The CDR3 has 14 amino acids. In DNA form, the CDR3 reads TGCAGTGCTAGCGTGGCTCGTGAGCTCGACGAGCAGTACTTC. It yields the protein CSASVARELDEQYF.

This clonotype was picked up a small number of times. The chain uses TRBV27 and TRBJ1-6, with 8 bases lining up with TRBD1. The V gene's germline CDR1 is MNHEY and CDR2 SMNVEV (reference sequence). The CDR3 contains 14 residues. With 6 bases clipped from V and 10 bases from J, the junction kept 8 bases outside the gene matches. CDR3 coding DNA: TGTGCCAGCAGCCCATCCCGACAGGGGTCACCCCTCCACTTT. Translating gives CASSPSRQGSPLHF.

A few counts support this clonotype. A junction boundary mismatches the germline segment, possibly from a read error. V gene TRBV6-1 combines with J gene TRBJ2-7, with 7 positions matching TRBD2. This CDR3 contains 14 residues. CDR1 and CDR2 from the germline V gene are MNHNS and SASEGT. The CDR3, as DNA: TGTGCCAGCAGCGAAGCGGGGCTAAACTACGAGCAGTACTTC. It specifies CASSEAGLNYEQYF.

This chain links TRBV5-1 with TRBJ2-1; TRBD2 is a possible D gene (7 bases). Germline values: CDR1 SGHRS, CDR2 YFSETQ. The CDR3 is made up of 15 amino acids. V dropped 1 base and J dropped 8 bases, with 16 bases sitting between them. The chain's CDR3 is CASSLWWGGGDEQFF. CDR3 nucleotides: TGCGCCAGCAGCTTGTGGTGGGGGGGCGGGGATGAGCAGTTCTTC.

This clonotype has just a few counts. The V and J genes are TRBV10-3 and TRBJ2-1, with a tentative D call TRBD2 (6 bases). Per the germline V gene, CDR1 is ENHRY and CDR2 is SYGVKD. Between the trimmed V and J ends, which lost 9 bases and 1 base, there was a span of 13 bases. The CDR3 runs 14 residues. Here the CDR3 reads CAIAGGISYNEQFF. CDR3 nucleotides: TGTGCCATAGCGGGCGGGATTTCCTACAATGAGCAGTTCTTC.

The V gene is TRBV11-1, the J gene TRBJ1-3; 8 bases are shared with TRBD1. Per germline, CDR1 SGHAT and CDR2 FQDESV (reference sequence). The length of the CDR3 is 18 residues. V lost 4 bases, J lost 0 bases, and 11 bases stayed unmatched. CDR3 protein: CASSSQGDRIPSGNTIYF. As DNA, the CDR3 is TGTGCCAGCAGCTCGCAGGGGGACAGGATTCCCTCTGGAAACACCATATATTTT. Full variable domain (outside the CDR3, taken from reference TRBV11-1 and TRBJ1-3): EAEVAQSPRYKITEKSQAVAFWCDPISGHATLYWYRQILGQGPELLVQFQDESVVDDSQLPKDRFSAERLKGVDSTLKIQPAELGDSAMYLCASSSQGDRIPSGNTIYFGEGSWLTVV.

The V call is TRBV7-2, the J call TRBJ1-1; 8 nucleotides agree with TRBD1. Germline lookup yields CDR1 SGHTA and CDR2 FQGNSA. The CDR3 contains 16 residues. The V gene end was trimmed by 5 bases and the J gene end by 3 bases; junction bases not matched to a gene: 11. As DNA, the CDR3 is TGTGCCAGCAGCCCGCGGGGACAGGCAACGTACACTGAAGCTTTCTTT. It encodes CASSPRGQATYTEAFF.